This T cell receptor beta chain was captured by sequencing in a study of cytomegalovirus exposure and HLA in healthy donors. 60 Vbeta and 13 Jbeta primers were used in PCR. As processed by the authors: Around 9.9 million shared chains were among the about 80 million unique TCR beta chains that a later analysis counted. Using immunoSEQ multiplex PCR, the repertoire was profiled, and TCRdb retains in-frame clones only, with some absent. V and J calls and clone size are copied from that table; D and trimming were computed from the DNA. This sample has some 130,000 clones, with 80% found just once. Study conclusions and caveats: Some V segments, TRBV6-2 and TRBV6-3 among them, were indistinguishable and were therefore excluded. The authors later linked a missense DCLRE1C variant to TCR beta V- and J-gene trimming. Cytomegalovirus status was reportedly diagnosed by the classifier with high specificity and sensitivity.

Germline V gene data show CDR1 as GTSNPN and CDR2 as SVGIG (reference sequence). There are 12 residues in the CDR3. The J segment lost 4 bases and the V segment lost 3 bases, leaving 1 base of the junction unmatched. A few counts support this clone. What it binds is unknown. This chain links TRBV30 with TRBJ2-5; TRBD1 matches at 8 bases. The sample comprised PBMCs. The TCR sequence derives from a man aged 25 to 40 in good health and CMV-seronegative. The DNA for the CDR3 is TGTGCCTGGAGCACAGGGGGAGAGACCCAGTACTTC. The encoded protein is CAWSTGGETQYF. The full variable domain, completed using reference TRBV30 and TRBJ2-5, is SQTIHQWPATLVQPVGSPLSLECTVEGTSNPNLYWYRQAAGRGLQLLFYSVGIGQISSEVPQNLSASRPQDRQFILSSKKLLLSDSGFYLCAWSTGGETQYFGPGTRLLVL.